Listed below are T cell receptor beta chains from one sample, sequenced in a study of shared clonotypes between healthy human individuals. Repertoires were generated with immunoSEQ multiplex PCR, while TCRdb's copy carries only in-frame clones and drops some. The repertoire has some 1,600,000 clones, 95% to 99% of them found once; the top ten carry around 0.47%. Specimen: naive CD4+ T cells sorted from blood. These receptors were collected from a man aged 30 to 45 in good health. CDR3s include the opening cysteine and the closing phenylalanine or tryptophan. A D gene is named only where the DNA matches it firmly. Size tells how often a clone was seen (once, few, many) or the class of an expanded clone, and some rows leave it out.

v_gene: TRBV10-3; j_gene: TRBJ1-2; d_gene: -; abundance: -; len: 13; CDR3aa: CAITRLRLDGYTF; CDR3nt: TGTGCCATCACCCGTCTACGTTTAGATGGCTACACCTTC
v_gene: TRBV7-3; j_gene: TRBJ2-1; d_gene: TRBD2; abundance: -; len: 16; CDR3aa: CASSLTGLAGAGEQFF; CDR3nt: TGTGCCAGCAGCTTAACGGGACTAGCGGGTGCTGGTGAGCAGTTCTTC
v_gene: TRBV29-1; j_gene: TRBJ2-1; d_gene: TRBD2; abundance: -; len: 15; CDR3aa: CSAESASGRWNEQFF; CDR3nt: TGCAGCGCCGAAAGTGCTAGCGGGAGGTGGAATGAGCAGTTCTTC
v_gene: TRBV13; j_gene: TRBJ2-1; d_gene: TRBD2; abundance: -; len: 16; CDR3aa: CASSFSWERGYNEQFF; CDR3nt: TGTGCCAGCAGCTTTAGTTGGGAGCGGGGGTACAATGAGCAGTTCTTC
v_gene: TRBV5-5; j_gene: TRBJ2-3; d_gene: -; abundance: -; len: 16; CDR3aa: CASSRDIDISTDTQYF; CDR3nt: TGTGCCAGCAGCCGGGACATCGACATAAGCACAGATACGCAGTATTTT
v_gene: TRBV5-1; j_gene: TRBJ2-7; d_gene: -; abundance: -; len: 13; CDR3aa: CASSLGLAEEQYF; CDR3nt: TGCGCCAGCAGCTTGGGTCTTGCGGAAGAGCAGTACTTC
v_gene: TRBV5-6; j_gene: TRBJ1-2; d_gene: TRBD1; abundance: -; len: 16; CDR3aa: CASSLEGQGANYGYTF; CDR3nt: TGTGCCAGCAGCTTGGAGGGACAGGGGGCGAATTATGGCTACACCTTC
v_gene: TRBV7-8; j_gene: TRBJ2-7; d_gene: TRBD2; abundance: -; len: 13; CDR3aa: CASSWGTTYEQYF; CDR3nt: TGTGCCAGCAGCTGGGGGACTACCTACGAGCAGTACTTC
v_gene: TRBV11-2; j_gene: TRBJ2-3; d_gene: -; abundance: -; len: 15; CDR3aa: CASSFTSSFTDTQYF; CDR3nt: TGTGCCAGCAGCTTTACTAGCTCTTTCACAGATACGCAGTATTTT
v_gene: TRBV7-2; j_gene: TRBJ1-5; d_gene: -; abundance: -; len: 12; CDR3aa: CASSLTNQPQHF; CDR3nt: TGTGCCAGCAGCTTAACTAATCAGCCCCAGCATTTT
v_gene: TRBV15; j_gene: TRBJ2-3; d_gene: -; abundance: once; len: 15; CDR3aa: CATSRDSPPQGTQYF; CDR3nt: TGTGCCACCAGCAGAGATTCCCCCCCCCAGGGGACGCAGTATTTT
v_gene: TRBV2; j_gene: TRBJ2-7; d_gene: -; abundance: -; len: 11; CDR3aa: CASSVAVRQYF; CDR3nt: TGTGCCAGCAGTGTTGCCGTGCGGCAGTACTTC
v_gene: TRBV7-2; j_gene: TRBJ2-7; d_gene: -; abundance: -; len: 14; CDR3aa: CASSLVPGSYEQYF; CDR3nt: TGTGCCAGCAGCTTAGTGCCAGGATCATACGAGCAGTACTTC
v_gene: TRBV6-5; j_gene: TRBJ2-7; d_gene: TRBD1; abundance: once; len: 13; CDR3aa: CASRGTGVYEQYF; CDR3nt: TGTGCCAGCCGCGGGACAGGGGTCTACGAGCAGTACTTC
v_gene: TRBV19; j_gene: TRBJ2-7; d_gene: TRBD1; abundance: once; len: 12; CDR3aa: CATSGQGFEQYF; CDR3nt: TGTGCCACCTCGGGACAGGGCTTCGAGCAGTACTTC
v_gene: TRBV6-5; j_gene: TRBJ2-7; d_gene: -; abundance: once; len: 16; CDR3aa: CASSYRATLPLYEQYF; CDR3nt: TGTGCCAGCAGTTACAGGGCGACCCTACCCCTTTACGAGCAGTACTTC
v_gene: TRBV4-1; j_gene: TRBJ2-3; d_gene: -; abundance: -; len: 13; CDR3aa: CASSFRLGDTQYF; CDR3nt: TGCGCCAGCAGCTTTAGGCTTGGAGATACGCAGTATTTT
v_gene: TRBV11-2; j_gene: TRBJ2-1; d_gene: -; abundance: -; len: 13; CDR3aa: CASSLGQNNEQFF; CDR3nt: TGTGCCAGCAGCTTAGGTCAAAACAATGAGCAGTTCTTC
v_gene: TRBV29-1; j_gene: TRBJ1-5; d_gene: -; abundance: -; len: 12; CDR3aa: CSGLLVEQPQHF; CDR3nt: TGCAGCGGATTACTGGTTGAGCAGCCCCAGCATTTT
v_gene: TRBV28; j_gene: TRBJ1-5; d_gene: -; abundance: -; len: 17; CDR3aa: CASSVGGGTNSNQPQHF; CDR3nt: TGTGCCAGCAGCGTCGGCGGGGGGACCAATAGCAATCAGCCCCAGCATTTT
v_gene: TRBV7-8; j_gene: TRBJ2-5; d_gene: -; abundance: -; len: 14; CDR3aa: CASSLGPSQETQYF; CDR3nt: TGTGCCAGCAGCCTTGGACCTTCTCAAGAGACCCAGTACTTC
v_gene: TRBV25-1; j_gene: TRBJ2-4; d_gene: TRBD1; abundance: -; len: 12; CDR3aa: CASSEGDRLQYF; CDR3nt: TGTGCCAGCAGTGAAGGGGACAGACTACAGTACTTC
v_gene: TRBV5-1; j_gene: TRBJ1-2; d_gene: -; abundance: -; len: 16; CDR3aa: CASSLEYNQTPNGYTF; CDR3nt: TGCGCCAGCAGCTTGGAATATAACCAAACGCCAAATGGCTACACCTTC
v_gene: TRBV18; j_gene: TRBJ2-1; d_gene: TRBD2; abundance: -; len: 17; CDR3aa: CASSLLAGGRTYNEQFF; CDR3nt: TGTGCCAGCTCACTACTAGCGGGAGGGCGTACCTACAATGAGCAGTTCTTC
v_gene: TRBV9; j_gene: TRBJ2-1; d_gene: -; abundance: -; len: 17; CDR3aa: CASSGVFLGSSYNEQFF; CDR3nt: TGTGCCAGCAGCGGAGTGTTTCTGGGGAGCTCCTACAATGAGCAGTTCTTC
v_gene: TRBV5-1; j_gene: TRBJ2-1; d_gene: TRBD1; abundance: -; len: 17; CDR3aa: CASSPYPGTGAGNEQFF; CDR3nt: TGCGCCAGCAGCCCCTATCCCGGGACAGGGGCGGGCAATGAGCAGTTCTTC
v_gene: TRBV7-6; j_gene: TRBJ2-1; d_gene: -; abundance: -; len: 14; CDR3aa: CASSPQSAYNEQFF; CDR3nt: TGTGCCAGCAGCCCCCAATCGGCCTACAATGAGCAGTTCTTC
v_gene: TRBV4-3; j_gene: TRBJ2-2; d_gene: -; abundance: -; len: 15; CDR3aa: CASSQDLLGIGELFF; CDR3nt: TGCGCCAGCAGCCAAGATCTATTAGGAATCGGGGAGCTGTTTTTT
v_gene: TRBV4-1; j_gene: TRBJ2-5; d_gene: TRBD2; abundance: -; len: 16; CDR3aa: CASSLTSGAVQETQYF; CDR3nt: TGCGCCAGCAGCCTGACTAGCGGGGCGGTTCAAGAGACCCAGTACTTC
v_gene: TRBV6-1; j_gene: TRBJ1-4; d_gene: TRBD1; abundance: -; len: 13; CDR3aa: CASIGTGFEKLFF; CDR3nt: TGTGCCAGCATTGGGACAGGTTTTGAAAAACTGTTTTTT
v_gene: TRBV30; j_gene: TRBJ1-5; d_gene: -; abundance: -; len: 13; CDR3aa: CAWSILGNQPQHF; CDR3nt: TGTGCCTGGAGCATATTAGGCAATCAGCCCCAGCATTTT
v_gene: TRBV18; j_gene: TRBJ1-3; d_gene: -; abundance: -; len: 12; CDR3aa: CASSPEGDTIYF; CDR3nt: TGTGCCAGCTCACCCGAGGGGGACACCATATATTTT
v_gene: TRBV7-9; j_gene: TRBJ2-1; d_gene: TRBD2; abundance: -; len: 16; CDR3aa: CASSQIAGGSYNEQFF; CDR3nt: TGTGCCAGCAGTCAAATAGCGGGAGGCTCGTACAATGAGCAGTTCTTC
v_gene: TRBV15; j_gene: TRBJ2-5; d_gene: -; abundance: -; len: 14; CDR3aa: CATSRAGFRETQYF; CDR3nt: TGTGCCACCAGCAGAGCTGGGTTTCGCGAGACCCAGTACTTC
v_gene: TRBV7-6; j_gene: TRBJ2-1; d_gene: TRBD2; abundance: -; len: 17; CDR3aa: CASSLNDRLAGYNEQFF; CDR3nt: TGTGCCAGCAGCTTAAACGATCGCCTAGCGGGCTACAATGAGCAGTTCTTC
v_gene: TRBV10-3; j_gene: TRBJ1-4; d_gene: -; abundance: -; len: 13; CDR3aa: CAIRIGPEEKLFF; CDR3nt: TGTGCCATACGGATAGGCCCCGAGGAAAAACTGTTTTTT
v_gene: TRBV28; j_gene: TRBJ1-4; d_gene: -; abundance: -; len: 15; CDR3aa: CASSTGEGLYEKLFF; CDR3nt: TGTGCCAGCAGCACTGGAGAGGGCCTGTATGAAAAACTGTTTTTT
v_gene: TRBV21-1; j_gene: TRBJ2-1; d_gene: -; abundance: -; len: 16; CDR3aa: CASSKVGWGSYNEQFF; CDR3nt: -
v_gene: TRBV27; j_gene: TRBJ2-7; d_gene: TRBD2; abundance: -; len: 15; CDR3aa: CASLGLAGDSYEQYF; CDR3nt: TGTGCCAGCCTCGGACTAGCGGGAGACAGCTACGAGCAGTACTTC
v_gene: TRBV18; j_gene: TRBJ2-1; d_gene: TRBD1; abundance: -; len: 13; CDR3aa: CASSPGQGDEQFF; CDR3nt: TGTGCCAGCTCCCCGGGACAGGGGGATGAGCAGTTCTTC
v_gene: TRBV6-6; j_gene: TRBJ1-5; d_gene: -; abundance: -; len: 14; CDR3aa: CASSQIAQDQPQHF; CDR3nt: TGTGCCAGCAGCCAGATAGCCCAGGATCAGCCCCAGCATTTT
v_gene: TRBV7-2; j_gene: TRBJ1-1; d_gene: TRBD1; abundance: -; len: 14; CDR3aa: CASSRDRVATEAFF; CDR3nt: TGTGCCAGCAGCAGGGACAGGGTGGCCACTGAAGCTTTCTTT
v_gene: TRBV29-1; j_gene: TRBJ2-7; d_gene: TRBD1; abundance: -; len: 14; CDR3aa: CSVTRGAGGNEQYF; CDR3nt: TGCAGCGTTACCCGTGGGGCAGGGGGAAACGAGCAGTACTTC
v_gene: TRBV10-2; j_gene: TRBJ1-5; d_gene: TRBD1; abundance: -; len: 15; CDR3aa: CASGITGDSYQPQHF; CDR3nt: TGCGCCAGCGGCATAACAGGGGATTCATATCAGCCCCAGCATTTT
v_gene: TRBV11-3; j_gene: TRBJ1-3; d_gene: TRBD1; abundance: -; len: 14; CDR3aa: CASSRGGRGNTIYF; CDR3nt: TGTGCCAGCAGCCGAGGGGGCAGAGGAAACACCATATATTTT
v_gene: TRBV5-1; j_gene: TRBJ2-1; d_gene: TRBD2; abundance: once; len: 15; CDR3aa: CASSPGTSGNREQFF; CDR3nt: TGCGCCAGCAGCCCGGGGACTAGCGGGAATCGTGAGCAGTTCTTC
v_gene: TRBV5-4; j_gene: TRBJ2-1; d_gene: TRBD2; abundance: -; len: 15; CDR3aa: CASSPRLAEYNEQFF; CDR3nt: TGTGCCAGCAGCCCAAGACTAGCGGAGTACAATGAGCAGTTCTTC
v_gene: TRBV28; j_gene: TRBJ2-7; d_gene: TRBD1; abundance: -; len: 17; CDR3aa: CASSFSFLDRGTYEQYF; CDR3nt: TGTGCCAGCAGTTTCTCATTTTTGGACAGGGGGACCTACGAGCAGTACTTC
v_gene: TRBV7-6; j_gene: TRBJ1-4; d_gene: TRBD1; abundance: -; len: 15; CDR3aa: CASSLRQGGNEKLFF; CDR3nt: TGTGCCAGCAGCTTACGACAGGGCGGTAATGAAAAACTGTTTTTT
v_gene: TRBV27; j_gene: TRBJ2-1; d_gene: -; abundance: -; len: 12; CDR3aa: CASSWTGNEQFF; CDR3nt: TGTGCCAGCAGTTGGACCGGCAATGAGCAGTTCTTC
v_gene: TRBV7-2; j_gene: TRBJ2-1; d_gene: -; abundance: -; len: 16; CDR3aa: CASSFSRASVYNEQFF; CDR3nt: TGTGCCAGCAGCTTTTCACGGGCCTCGGTTTACAATGAGCAGTTCTTC
v_gene: TRBV19; j_gene: TRBJ2-3; d_gene: -; abundance: -; len: 16; CDR3aa: CASSPTAGASTDTQYF; CDR3nt: TGTGCCAGTAGCCCCACCGCGGGCGCTAGCACAGATACGCAGTATTTT
v_gene: TRBV2; j_gene: TRBJ1-2; d_gene: -; abundance: -; len: 13; CDR3aa: CASTIARASGYTF; CDR3nt: TGTGCCAGCACGATAGCAAGGGCGTCGGGCTACACCTTC
v_gene: TRBV6-5; j_gene: TRBJ2-1; d_gene: -; abundance: -; len: 13; CDR3aa: CACGLISYNEQFF; CDR3nt: TGTGCCTGTGGGTTGATCTCCTACAATGAGCAGTTCTTC
v_gene: TRBV30; j_gene: TRBJ1-2; d_gene: -; abundance: -; len: 12; CDR3aa: CAWAGRTYGYTF; CDR3nt: TGTGCCTGGGCAGGGAGGACCTATGGCTACACCTTC